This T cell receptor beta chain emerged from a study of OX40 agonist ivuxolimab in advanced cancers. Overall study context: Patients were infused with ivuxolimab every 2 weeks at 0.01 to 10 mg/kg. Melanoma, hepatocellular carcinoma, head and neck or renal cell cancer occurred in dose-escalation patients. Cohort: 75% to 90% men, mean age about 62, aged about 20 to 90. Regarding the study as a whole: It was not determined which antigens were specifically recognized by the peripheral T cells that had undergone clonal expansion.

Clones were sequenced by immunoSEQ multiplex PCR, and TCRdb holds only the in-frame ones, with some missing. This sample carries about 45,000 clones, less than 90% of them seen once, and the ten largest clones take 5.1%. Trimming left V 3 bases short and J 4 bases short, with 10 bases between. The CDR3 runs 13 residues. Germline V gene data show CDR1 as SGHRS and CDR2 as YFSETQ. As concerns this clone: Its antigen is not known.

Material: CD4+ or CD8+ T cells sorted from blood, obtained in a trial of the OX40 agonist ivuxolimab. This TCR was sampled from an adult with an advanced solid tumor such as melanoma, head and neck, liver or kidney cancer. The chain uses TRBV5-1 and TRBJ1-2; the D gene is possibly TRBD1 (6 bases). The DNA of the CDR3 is TGCGCCAGCAGCTCAGGGGCGGCCTATGGCTACACCTTC. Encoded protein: CASSSGAAYGYTF.